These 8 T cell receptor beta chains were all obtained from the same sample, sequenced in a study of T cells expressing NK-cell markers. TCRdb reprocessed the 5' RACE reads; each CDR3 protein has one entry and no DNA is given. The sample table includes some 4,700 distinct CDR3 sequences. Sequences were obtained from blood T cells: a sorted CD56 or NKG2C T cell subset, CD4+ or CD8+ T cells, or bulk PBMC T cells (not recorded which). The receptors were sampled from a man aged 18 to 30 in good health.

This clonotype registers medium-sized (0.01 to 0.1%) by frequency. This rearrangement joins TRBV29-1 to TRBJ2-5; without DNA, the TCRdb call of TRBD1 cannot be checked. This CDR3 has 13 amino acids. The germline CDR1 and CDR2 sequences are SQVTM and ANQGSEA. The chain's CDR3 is CSAPRGFGETQYF.

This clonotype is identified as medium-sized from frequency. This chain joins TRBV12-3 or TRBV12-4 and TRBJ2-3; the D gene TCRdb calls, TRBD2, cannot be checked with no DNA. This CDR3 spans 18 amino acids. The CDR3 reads CASSFEGLAAVFGDTQYF.

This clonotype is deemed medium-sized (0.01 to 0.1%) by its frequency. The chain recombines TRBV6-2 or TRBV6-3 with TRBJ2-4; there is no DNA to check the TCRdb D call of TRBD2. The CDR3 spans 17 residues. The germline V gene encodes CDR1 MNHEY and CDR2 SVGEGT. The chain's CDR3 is CASSYSEGALAKNIQYF.

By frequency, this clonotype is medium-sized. CDR3 loop: CASSLEGTGDSPLHF. The chain has TRBV7-9 and TRBJ1-6; TCRdb indicates TRBD1, and absent DNA this call remains unverified. This CDR3 has 15 residues. From germline, CDR1 is SEHNR and CDR2 FQNEAQ (reference sequence).

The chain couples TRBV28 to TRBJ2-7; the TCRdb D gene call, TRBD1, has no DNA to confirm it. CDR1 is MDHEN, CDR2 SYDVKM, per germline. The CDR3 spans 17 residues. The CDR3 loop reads CASSLPNRGDHSYEQYF. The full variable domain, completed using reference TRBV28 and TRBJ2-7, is DVKVTQSSRYLVKRTGEKVFLECVQDMDHENMFWYRQDPGLGLRLIYFSYDVKMKEKGDIPEGYSVSREKKERFSLILESASTNQTSMYLCASSLPNRGDHSYEQYFGPGTRLTVT.

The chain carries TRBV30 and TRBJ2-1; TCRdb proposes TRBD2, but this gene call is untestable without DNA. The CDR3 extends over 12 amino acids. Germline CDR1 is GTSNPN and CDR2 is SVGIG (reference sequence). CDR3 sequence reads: CAWTAGYNEQFF.

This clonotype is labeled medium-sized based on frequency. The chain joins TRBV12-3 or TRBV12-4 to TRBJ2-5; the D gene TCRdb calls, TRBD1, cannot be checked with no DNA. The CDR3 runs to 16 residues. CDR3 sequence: CASSPRQGLLQETQYF.

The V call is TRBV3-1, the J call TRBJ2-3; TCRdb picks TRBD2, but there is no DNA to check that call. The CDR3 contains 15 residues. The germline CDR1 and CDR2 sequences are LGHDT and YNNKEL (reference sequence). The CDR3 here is CASSTGLGSQDTQYF.